The 23 T cell receptor beta chains listed next were all sequenced from one sample in a study of beta chain features in type 1 diabetes. Of the isolated RNA, all was reverse transcribed, and so the sequenced material was expressed TCRB transcripts. Here immunoSEQ multiplex PCR was the method, and the copy in TCRdb shows in-frame clones only, minus some. Of about 160,000 clones listed, about 8.1% were seen once; the top ten hold about 0.6%. Sequenced sample: central memory CD4+ T cells from blood. Receptor source: a man in his late teens or twenties in good health.

The chain employs TRBV5-6 and TRBJ2-5; 8 bases match TRBD1. V was pared by 2 bases and J by 0 bases, with 6 bases of the junction left unmatched. From germline, CDR1 is SGHDT and CDR2 YYEEEE. The CDR3 covers 16 residues. The CDR3 DNA is TGTGCCAGCAGCTTCCCGGACAGGGCGTACCAAGAGACCCAGTACTTC. Amino acids: CASSFPDRAYQETQYF.

The chain combines TRBV7-3 with TRBJ2-1; 9 nucleotides line up with TRBD2. Germline assignment: CDR1 SGHTA and CDR2 FQGTGA. CDR3 length equals 16 residues. V shed 5 bases, J shed 4 bases, and the junction held 9 bases outside the gene matches. CDR3 sequence reads: CASSPSGSGGYNEQFF. CDR3 nucleotide sequence: TGTGCCAGCAGCCCATCCGGTAGCGGGGGTTACAATGAGCAGTTCTTC.

V is TRBV28 and J is TRBJ2-1; TRBD1 aligns across 8 bases. The junction had 9 bases not matched to a gene; V was cut back by 2 bases and J by 3 bases. Germline V gene sequence: CDR1 MDHEN, CDR2 SYDVKM. The CDR3 has 17 residues. CDR3 bases: TGTGCCAGCAGTTTAGGCAGGGGGCGAGTCTACTACAATGAGCAGTTCTTC. It specifies CASSLGRGRVYYNEQFF.

The J gene is TRBJ2-7, the V gene TRBV7-3; possibly TRBD2 for D (6 bases). Trimming pared 1 base from V and 2 bases from J, leaving 9 bases between. There are 14 residues in the CDR3. The germline V gene encodes CDR1 SGHTA and CDR2 FQGTGA. The CDR3 loop reads CASSLRRGPYEQYF. The CDR3 nucleotides are TGTGCCAGCAGCTTAAGGCGGGGCCCCTACGAGCAGTACTTC.

This clone has at least ten counts. J is TRBJ2-5 and V is TRBV29-1; D gene uncertain. Per germline, CDR1 SQVTM and CDR2 ANQGSEA. Trimming removed 3 bases from V and 2 bases from J, with 10 bases in between. There are 13 residues in the CDR3. CDR3 in amino acids: CSVEKHPQETQYF. As DNA, the CDR3 is TGCAGCGTTGAGAAACACCCACAAGAGACCCAGTACTTC.

This clone has more than one count but fewer than ten. V usage is TRBV19 and J usage is TRBJ1-3; D call uncertain. The germline V gene encodes CDR1 LNHDA and CDR2 SQIVND (reference sequence). The germline V and J ends were trimmed by 11 bases and 4 bases, with 12 bases remaining between them. The CDR3 is 12 residues long. DNA for the CDR3: TGTGCCGCTATTTCAAGCGGAAACACCATATATTTT. The encoded protein is CAAISSGNTIYF.

This clone was seen ten or more times. The V gene is TRBV7-2, the J gene TRBJ2-7; weak D call: TRBD1 (6 bases). CDR1 and CDR2 from the germline V gene are SGHTA and FQGNSA. Trimming removed 0 bases at V and 7 bases at J, with 13 bases between. This CDR3 contains 14 residues. The CDR3 sequence: CASSLAGRGLEQYF. The CDR3 DNA reads TGTGCCAGCAGCTTAGCGGGCAGGGGCCTGGAGCAGTACTTC. The whole variable domain, remainder taken from reference TRBV7-2 and TRBJ2-7, is GAGVSQSPSNKVTEKGKDVELRCDPISGHTALYWYRQSLGQGLEFLIYFQGNSAPDKSGLPSDRFSAERTGGSVSTLTIQRTQQEDSAVYLCASSLAGRGLEQYFGPGTRLTVT.

This clone has just a few counts. V and J are TRBV7-2 and TRBJ2-7, with 9 bases that match TRBD2. Germline-derived CDR1 and CDR2 are SGHTA and FQGNSA. Unmatched junction bases numbered 6, after V lost 4 bases and J lost 2 bases. The CDR3 has 15 amino acids. The CDR3: CASSYLAGSTYEQYF. The CDR3 DNA follows: TGTGCCAGCAGCTACCTAGCGGGATCCACCTACGAGCAGTACTTC.

The chain joins TRBV30 to TRBJ2-7; 7 positions match TRBD1. Germline-derived CDR1 and CDR2 are GTSNPN and SVGIG (reference sequence). With V trimmed by 1 base and J by 7 bases, 13 bases remained unmatched. This CDR3 has 15 residues. The CDR3 DNA follows: TGTGCCTGGAGTGGGGGACAGCCAGCACAGGGAGAGCAGTACTTC. Translation: CAWSGGQPAQGEQYF.

V is TRBV4-1 and J is TRBJ2-1; 7 positions agree with TRBD1. Germline-derived CDR1 and CDR2 are MGHRA and YSYEKL. The length of the CDR3 is 18 residues. V trimming: 2 bases; J trimming: 5 bases; junction bases outside the gene matches: 15. CDR3 sequence reads: CASSQKVTGTVDNNEQFF. The CDR3 bases are TGCGCCAGCAGCCAAAAGGTAACCGGGACAGTAGATAACAATGAGCAGTTCTTC.

This chain connects TRBV5-4 to TRBJ2-1; weak D call: TRBD2 (5 bases). Germline V gene lookup returns CDR1 SGHNT and CDR2 YYREEE (reference sequence). The CDR3 has 15 residues. V was shortened by 3 bases and J by 5 bases, with 15 bases between the two germline ends. The CDR3 region has the DNA TGTGCCAGCAGCTCGAGGGCAGGACTTCACAATGAGCAGTTCTTC. As protein: CASSSRAGLHNEQFF.

CDR3 region: CASTPPGGAGYNEQFF. CDR3 coding DNA: TGTGCCAGCACCCCACCGGGGGGCGCTGGTTACAATGAGCAGTTCTTC. The chain couples TRBV27 to TRBJ2-1, with a tentative D call TRBD2 (7 bases). This CDR3 is 16 amino acids long. CDR1 is MNHEY and CDR2 is SMNVEV in the germline V gene (reference sequence). Trimming stripped 7 bases from V and 4 bases from J, with 20 bases between.

J is TRBJ1-6 and V is TRBV4-3; 7 nucleotides align to TRBD1. Germline CDR1 LGHNA, CDR2 YSLEER. This CDR3 has 17 amino acids. The V and J ends lost 0 bases and 4 bases, in that order; junction bases with no gene match: 6. CDR3 sequence reads: CASSQEGAGGYNSPLHF. The CDR3 region has the DNA TGCGCCAGCAGCCAAGAAGGGGCAGGGGGTTATAATTCACCCCTCCACTTT.

This clone showed up just a few times. The chain joins TRBV6-5 to TRBJ2-1; TRBD1 aligns across 7 bases. CDR3 size: 15 residues. The V segment lost 4 bases and the J segment 6 bases; nucleotides outside the gene matches: 9. Looked up from germline, CDR1 is MNHEY and CDR2 is SVGAGI. The CDR3 coding sequence is TGTGCCAGCAGTTCCGGGACAGCAACAGGCAATGAGCAGTTCTTC. Translated, it gives CASSSGTATGNEQFF.

This clone was seen only a few times. V gene TRBV28 combines with J gene TRBJ2-2, with D tentatively TRBD2 (5 bases). The V end was cut by 9 bases, the J end by 2 bases, with 10 bases between. The CDR3 is made up of 13 amino acids. The germline V gene encodes CDR1 MDHEN and CDR2 SYDVKM. The CDR3 DNA is TGTGCCAGTGGAGGCCCCAACACCGGGGAGCTGTTTTTT. Translated: CASGGPNTGELFF.

This clone was detected many times. This rearrangement joins TRBV6-5 to TRBJ1-1; D call uncertain. V was pared by 5 bases and J by 1 base, with 5 bases between. CDR3 length: 12 residues. From germline, CDR1 is MNHEY and CDR2 SVGAGI. The CDR3 is CASSRANTEAFF. As DNA, the CDR3 is TGTGCCAGCAGTCGAGCGAACACTGAAGCTTTCTTT.

J is TRBJ1-5 and V is TRBV19; D is unresolved. This CDR3 region has 15 residues. Germline loops: CDR1 LNHDA, CDR2 SQIVND (reference sequence). V was clipped by 4 bases and J by 4 bases, with 14 bases between them. The DNA of the CDR3 is TGTGCCAGTAGTAATTTGGGGAGTGGGAATCAGCCCCAGCATTTT. Protein product: CASSNLGSGNQPQHF.

This chain uses TRBV18 with TRBJ1-1, with 12 bases fitting TRBD1. Trimming took 4 bases from V and 5 from J; bases not matched to a gene: 8. Germline lookup yields CDR1 KGHSH and CDR2 LQKENI. The CDR3 totals 16 residues. The CDR3 protein is CASSRGDRGLRTEAFF. The CDR3 nucleotides are TGTGCCAGCTCACGGGGGGACAGGGGGCTTCGGACTGAAGCTTTCTTT. Full variable domain (outside the CDR3, taken from reference TRBV18 and TRBJ1-1): NAGVMQNPRHLVRRRGQEARLRCSPMKGHSHVYWYRQLPEEGLKFMVYLQKENIIDESGMPKERFSAEFPKEGPSILRIQQVVRGDSAAYFCASSRGDRGLRTEAFFGQGTRLTVV.

This chain uses TRBV7-2 with TRBJ2-1, with D perhaps matching TRBD2 (5 bases). Germline V gene sequence: CDR1 SGHTA, CDR2 FQGNSA. The CDR3 spans 13 residues. V lost 8 bases to trimming and J lost 5 bases, with 13 bases between them. DNA for the CDR3: TGTGCCAGCGGGCGGACGAGGGACAATGAGCAGTTCTTC. Translated: CASGRTRDNEQFF.

The rearrangement links TRBV28 to TRBJ1-4, with D uncertain. V was trimmed by 3 bases and J by 7 bases, leaving 12 bases between them. CDR3 length equals 14 residues. CDR1 is MDHEN and CDR2 is SYDVKM in the germline V gene. The CDR3, as DNA: TGTGCCAGCAGTTTTCTGGCAGGTGTTGAAAAACTGTTTTTT. Protein: CASSFLAGVEKLFF.

This clone was seen many times. This chain links TRBV9 with TRBJ2-1, with a weak D call TRBD2 (7 bases). V lost 0 bases, J lost 6 bases, and 16 bases lay in between. This CDR3 comprises 16 residues. Germline CDR1 and CDR2: SGDLS and YYNGEE. The CDR3 DNA is TGTGCCAGCAGCGTAGAGGGGGGGACCACAACCAATGAGCAGTTCTTC. It translates to CASSVEGGTTTNEQFF.

Of note for this clone: Within the sample, other DNA sequences also encode this same CDR3. The V and J genes are TRBV5-1 and TRBJ1-1; 7 bases agree with TRBD1. The CDR3 has 14 residues. CDR1 and CDR2 from the germline V gene are SGHRS and YFSETQ. Trimming cost V 4 bases and J 1 base; bases outside gene matches: 4. The CDR3 protein is CASSRGTENTEAFF. Written as DNA, the CDR3 is TGCGCCAGCAGCAGGGGGACAGAGAACACTGAAGCTTTCTTT.

The chain is built from TRBV27 and TRBJ2-7, with a possible D match to TRBD2 (5 bases). This CDR3 has 15 residues. V was cut by 6 bases and J by 2 bases, with 17 bases left in between. Germline V lookup: CDR1 MNHEY, CDR2 SMNVEV (reference sequence). CDR3 in amino acids: CASSRNPGNPYEQYF. The CDR3 bases are TGTGCCAGCAGCCGAAATCCCGGGAATCCCTACGAGCAGTACTTC.